This T cell receptor beta chain came from a study of patients and donors after allogeneic stem cell transplantation. The V end was cut by 5 bases, the J end by 2 bases, with 13 bases between. Germline CDR1 reads SGHTA; CDR2 reads FQGNSA. The CDR3 spans 15 residues. TCRdb reprocessed the RT-PCR reads with MiXCR, giving one entry per CDR3 protein. The table shows under 200,000 distinct CDR3 sequences, with approximately 31% occurring only once. The J gene is TRBJ1-3, the V gene TRBV7-2; D might be TRBD1 (6 bases). This TCR derives from a human donor who was either an allogeneic HSCT recipient or a stem cell or donor lymphocyte infusion donor (not recorded which). It is not recorded whose cells these are; they may come from a transplant donor. The sample consisted of blood, either unsorted or a sorted T cell fraction (not recorded which). The chain's CDR3 is CASSPSGTTGNTIYF. The CDR3, as DNA: TGTGCCAGCAGCCCCTCCGGGACAACTGGAAACACCATATATTTT.